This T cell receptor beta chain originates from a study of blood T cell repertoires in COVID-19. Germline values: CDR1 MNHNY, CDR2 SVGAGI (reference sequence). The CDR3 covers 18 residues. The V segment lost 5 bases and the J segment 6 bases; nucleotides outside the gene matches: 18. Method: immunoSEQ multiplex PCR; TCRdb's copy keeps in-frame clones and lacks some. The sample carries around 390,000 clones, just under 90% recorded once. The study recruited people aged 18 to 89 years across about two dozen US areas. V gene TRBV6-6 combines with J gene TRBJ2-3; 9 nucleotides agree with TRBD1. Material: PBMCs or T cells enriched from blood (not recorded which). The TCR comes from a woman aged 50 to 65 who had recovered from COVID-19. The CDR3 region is CASSRPRDRVVRSDTQYF. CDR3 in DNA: TGTGCCAGCAGTCGGCCACGGGACAGGGTTGTGAGATCGGATACGCAGTATTTT.